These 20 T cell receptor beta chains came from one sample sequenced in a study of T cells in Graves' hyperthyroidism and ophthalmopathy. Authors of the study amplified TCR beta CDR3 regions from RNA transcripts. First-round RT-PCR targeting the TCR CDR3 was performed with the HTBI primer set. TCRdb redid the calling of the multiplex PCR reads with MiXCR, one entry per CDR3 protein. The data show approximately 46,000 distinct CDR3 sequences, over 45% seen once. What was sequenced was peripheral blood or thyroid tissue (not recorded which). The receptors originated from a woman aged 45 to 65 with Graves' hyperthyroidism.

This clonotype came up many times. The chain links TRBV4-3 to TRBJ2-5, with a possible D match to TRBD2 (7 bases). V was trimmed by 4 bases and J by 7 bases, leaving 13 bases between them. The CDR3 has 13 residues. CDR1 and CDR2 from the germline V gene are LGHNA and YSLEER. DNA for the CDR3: TGCGCCAGCAGCCCACAGGGAGGGGGGACCCAGTACTTC. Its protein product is CASSPQGGGTQYF.

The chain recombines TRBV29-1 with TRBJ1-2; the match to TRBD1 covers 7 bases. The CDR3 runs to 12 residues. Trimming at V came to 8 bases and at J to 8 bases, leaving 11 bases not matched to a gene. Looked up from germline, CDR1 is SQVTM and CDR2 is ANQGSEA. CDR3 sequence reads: CSQDDRAAGYTF. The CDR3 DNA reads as TGCAGCCAAGACGACAGGGCCGCAGGCTACACCTTC.

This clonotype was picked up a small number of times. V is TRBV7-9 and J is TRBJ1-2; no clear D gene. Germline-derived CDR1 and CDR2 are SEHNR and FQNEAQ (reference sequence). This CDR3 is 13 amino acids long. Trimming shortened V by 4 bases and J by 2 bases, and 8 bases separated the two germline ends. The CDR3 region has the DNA TGTGCCAGCAGCTGGGCGGACAACTATGGCTACACCTTC. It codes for CASSWADNYGYTF.

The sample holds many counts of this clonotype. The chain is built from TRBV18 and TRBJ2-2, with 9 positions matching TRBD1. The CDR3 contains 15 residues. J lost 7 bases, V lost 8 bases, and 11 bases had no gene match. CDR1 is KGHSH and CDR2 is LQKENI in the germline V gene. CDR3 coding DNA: TGTGCCAGCCGACCCGGTGGGACAGGGCGCGGGGAGCTGTTTTTT. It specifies CASRPGGTGRGELFF. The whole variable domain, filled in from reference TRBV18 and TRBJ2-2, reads NAGVMQNPRHLVRRRGQEARLRCSPMKGHSHVYWYRQLPEEGLKFMVYLQKENIIDESGMPKERFSAEFPKEGPSILRIQQVVRGDSAAYFCASRPGGTGRGELFFGEGSRLTVL.

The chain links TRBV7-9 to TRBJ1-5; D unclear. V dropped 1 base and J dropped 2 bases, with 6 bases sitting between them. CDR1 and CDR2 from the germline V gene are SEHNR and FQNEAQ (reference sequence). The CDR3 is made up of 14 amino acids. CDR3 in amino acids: CASSLEGRNQPQHF. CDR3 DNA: TGTGCCAGCAGCTTAGAGGGTCGCAATCAGCCCCAGCATTTT.

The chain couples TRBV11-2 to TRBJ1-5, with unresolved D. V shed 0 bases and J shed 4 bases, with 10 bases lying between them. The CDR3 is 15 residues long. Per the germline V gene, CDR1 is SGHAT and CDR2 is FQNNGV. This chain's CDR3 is CASSLDWGWNQPQHF. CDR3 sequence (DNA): TGTGCCAGCAGCTTAGACTGGGGTTGGAATCAGCCCCAGCATTTT.

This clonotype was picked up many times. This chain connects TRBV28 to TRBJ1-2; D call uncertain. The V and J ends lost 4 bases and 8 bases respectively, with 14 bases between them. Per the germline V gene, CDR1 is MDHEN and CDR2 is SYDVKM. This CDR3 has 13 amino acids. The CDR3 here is CASSYGTLLGYTF. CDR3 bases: TGTGCCAGCAGTTATGGTACCTTACTCGGCTACACCTTC.

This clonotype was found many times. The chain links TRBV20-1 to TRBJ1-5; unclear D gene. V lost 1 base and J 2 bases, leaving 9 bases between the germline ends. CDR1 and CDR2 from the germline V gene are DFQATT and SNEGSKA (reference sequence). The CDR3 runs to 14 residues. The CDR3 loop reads CSARGLLGNQPQHF. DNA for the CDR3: TGCAGTGCTAGAGGCCTTCTCGGCAATCAGCCCCAGCATTTT.

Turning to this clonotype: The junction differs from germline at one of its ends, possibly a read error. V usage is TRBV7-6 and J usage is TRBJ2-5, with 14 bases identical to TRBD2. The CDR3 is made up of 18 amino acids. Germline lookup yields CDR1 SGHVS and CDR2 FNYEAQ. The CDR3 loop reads CAGSLASGTSGRMETQYF. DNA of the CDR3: TGTGCCGGCAGCTTAGCGTCCGGGACTAGCGGGAGAATGGAGACCCAGTACTTC.

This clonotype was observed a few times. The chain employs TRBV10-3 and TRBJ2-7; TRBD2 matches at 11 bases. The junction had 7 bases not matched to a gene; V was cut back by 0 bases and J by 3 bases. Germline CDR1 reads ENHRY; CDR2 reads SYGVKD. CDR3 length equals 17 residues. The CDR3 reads CAISESRLAGTFYEQYF. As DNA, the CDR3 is TGTGCCATCAGTGAGTCGCGACTAGCGGGGACTTTCTACGAGCAGTACTTC.

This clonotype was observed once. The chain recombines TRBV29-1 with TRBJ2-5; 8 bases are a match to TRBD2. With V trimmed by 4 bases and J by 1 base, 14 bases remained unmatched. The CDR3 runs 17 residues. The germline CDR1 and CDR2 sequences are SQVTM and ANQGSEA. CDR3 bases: TGCAGCGTTGTGTTCCCCGGGCTAACTAGCGGCCAAGAGACCCAGTACTTC. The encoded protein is CSVVFPGLTSGQETQYF.

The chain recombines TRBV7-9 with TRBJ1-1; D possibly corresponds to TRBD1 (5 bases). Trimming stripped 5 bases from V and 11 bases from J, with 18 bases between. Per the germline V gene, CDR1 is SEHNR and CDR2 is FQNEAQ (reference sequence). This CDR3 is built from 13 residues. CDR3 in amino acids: CASSLVPAPGAFF. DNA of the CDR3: TGTGCCAGCAGCCTAGTTCCAGCCCCAGGGGCTTTCTTT.

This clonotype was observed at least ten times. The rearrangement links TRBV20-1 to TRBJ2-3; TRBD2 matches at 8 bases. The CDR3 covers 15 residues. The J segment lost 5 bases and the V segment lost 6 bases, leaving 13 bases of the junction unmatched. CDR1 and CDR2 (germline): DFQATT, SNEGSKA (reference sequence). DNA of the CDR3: TGCAGTGCCTTTCCTAGCGGGCTTTGGGGAGATACGCAGTATTTT. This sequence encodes CSAFPSGLWGDTQYF.

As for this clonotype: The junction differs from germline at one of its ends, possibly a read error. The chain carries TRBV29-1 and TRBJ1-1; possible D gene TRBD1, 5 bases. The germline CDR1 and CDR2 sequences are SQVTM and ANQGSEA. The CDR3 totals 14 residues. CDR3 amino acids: CSVVLLGVNSEAFF. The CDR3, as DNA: TGCAGCGTTGTCTTGCTGGGGGTGAACTCTGAAGCTTTCTTT.

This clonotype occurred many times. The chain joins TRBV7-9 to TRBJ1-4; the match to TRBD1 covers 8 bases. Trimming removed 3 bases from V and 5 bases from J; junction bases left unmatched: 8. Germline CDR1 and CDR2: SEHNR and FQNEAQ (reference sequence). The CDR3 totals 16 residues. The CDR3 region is CASSFGDRTGNEKLFF. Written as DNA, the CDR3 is TGTGCCAGCAGCTTCGGGGACAGGACAGGGAATGAAAAACTGTTTTTT.

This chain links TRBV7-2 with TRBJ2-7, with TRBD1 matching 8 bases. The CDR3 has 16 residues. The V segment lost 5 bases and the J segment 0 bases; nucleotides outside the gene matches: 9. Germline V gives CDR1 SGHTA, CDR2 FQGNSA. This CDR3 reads CASSRTPGQDSYEQYF. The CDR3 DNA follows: TGTGCCAGCAGCCGGACTCCGGGACAGGACTCCTACGAGCAGTACTTC.

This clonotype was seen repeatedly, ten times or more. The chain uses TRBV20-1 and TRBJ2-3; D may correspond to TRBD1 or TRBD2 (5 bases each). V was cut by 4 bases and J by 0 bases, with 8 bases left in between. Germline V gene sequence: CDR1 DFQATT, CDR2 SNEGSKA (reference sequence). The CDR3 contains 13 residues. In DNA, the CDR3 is TGCAGTGCTAAACGGGGCAGCACAGATACGCAGTATTTT. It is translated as CSAKRGSTDTQYF.

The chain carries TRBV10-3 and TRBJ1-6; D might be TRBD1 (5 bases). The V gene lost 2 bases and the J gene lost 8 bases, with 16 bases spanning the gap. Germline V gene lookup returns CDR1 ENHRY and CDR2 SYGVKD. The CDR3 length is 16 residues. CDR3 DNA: TGTGCCATCAGTGAGAATGTCGGCAGGGTTGATTCACCCCTCCACTTT. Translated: CAISENVGRVDSPLHF.

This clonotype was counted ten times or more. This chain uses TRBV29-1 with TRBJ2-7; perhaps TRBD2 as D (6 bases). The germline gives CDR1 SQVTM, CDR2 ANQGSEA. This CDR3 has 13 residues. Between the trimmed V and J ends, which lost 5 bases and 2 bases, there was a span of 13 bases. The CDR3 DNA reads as TGCAGCGTTATCTATCCGGGGGCCTACGAGCAGTACTTC. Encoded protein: CSVIYPGAYEQYF.

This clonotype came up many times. The CDR3 sequence is CASSPRGAGDEQYF. The CDR3 nucleotides are TGTGCCAGCAGTCCCCGCGGGGCAGGGGACGAGCAGTACTTC. The chain combines TRBV28 with TRBJ2-7, with D perhaps given as TRBD1 or TRBD2 (6 bases each). This CDR3 spans 14 amino acids. Germline V gene data show CDR1 as MDHEN and CDR2 as SYDVKM. The germline V and J ends were trimmed by 5 bases and 5 bases, with 16 bases remaining between them.